Listed below are T cell receptor beta chains from one sample, sequenced in a study of cytomegalovirus exposure and HLA in healthy donors. Clones were sequenced by immunoSEQ multiplex PCR, and TCRdb holds only the in-frame ones, with some missing. The data show about 65,000 clones, about 90% seen once. Material for sequencing was PBMCs. Receptors were obtained from a woman aged 18 to 35 in good health and CMV-seronegative. Both conserved end residues are part of each CDR3. The D gene is left open where the match is weak. Clone size, where shown, is once, few, many, or a class for clones that have expanded.

>TRBJ1-2|.|TRBV25-1|TRBD1
TGTGCCAGCAGCGACAGGGGGACCTATGGCTACACCTTC
CASSDRGTYGYTF
>TRBJ1-3|.|TRBV30|TRBD1
TGTGCCTGTACAGGGGGCTCTAGAAACACCATATATTTT
CACTGGSRNTIYF
>TRBJ2-5|.|TRBV11-3|TRBD2
TGTGCCAGCAGCTTAGCCCCTGGACTAGCGGGGAAGGAGACCCAGTACTTC
CASSLAPGLAGKETQYF
>TRBJ2-1|.|TRBV29-1|.
TGCAGCGTCGGACAGTCCATTAGCTCCTACAATGAGCAGTTCTTC
CSVGQSISSYNEQFF
>TRBJ2-2|.|TRBV9|TRBD2
TGTGCCAGCAGCGTAGGACCCGGGACCGGGAGGACCGGGGAGCTGTTTTTT
CASSVGPGTGRTGELFF
>TRBJ2-1|.|TRBV7-2|.
TGTGCCAGCAGCTTAGACACTAGCCGCAATGAGCAGTTCTTC
CASSLDTSRNEQFF
>TRBJ2-7|.|TRBV5-1|TRBD2
TGCGCCAGCAGCCGCGCGACAATCGGACTAGCGGGAGCATACGAGCAGTACTTC
CASSRATIGLAGAYEQYF
>TRBJ2-7|.|TRBV6-1|TRBD1
TGTGCCAGCAGTGAATTTACGGGACAGGGGGCGTACGAGCAGTACTTC
CASSEFTGQGAYEQYF
>TRBJ2-1|.|TRBV7-9|TRBD2
TGTGCCAGCAGCCCCCATAGCGGGAGGGGGAGCTCCTACAATGAGCAGTTCTTC
CASSPHSGRGSSYNEQFF
>TRBJ1-2|.|TRBV18|TRBD1
TGTGCCAGCTCCCGGGGAGACAACAGGGGCTATGGCTACACCTTC
CASSRGDNRGYGYTF
>TRBJ2-2|few|TRBV14|.
TGTGCCAGCAGCCAAGCAGGGTCGGGAGAGACCGGGGAGCTGTTTTTT
CASSQAGSGETGELFF
>TRBJ2-1|few|TRBV9|TRBD1
TGTGCCAGCAGCGGACAGGGCAATGAGCAGTTCTTC
CASSGQGNEQFF
>TRBJ2-1|.|TRBV19|.
TGTGCCAGTAGTTATTCGGGGATTGAGCAGTTCTTC
CASSYSGIEQFF
>TRBJ2-1|.|TRBV10-1|.
TGCGCCAGCAGTGAGCGCCCTGCTACTAGGGATGAGCAGTTCTTC
CASSERPATRDEQFF
>TRBJ2-7|.|TRBV2|.
TGTGCCAGCAGTGAAGAAGGGGGGGCAGGGCCCGAGCAGTACTTC
CASSEEGGAGPEQYF
>TRBJ2-1|few|TRBV5-1|TRBD2
TGCGCCAGCAGCATACAGGGGAGCGGGCTAGCGGGGATTAATGAGCAGTTCTTC
CASSIQGSGLAGINEQFF
>TRBJ1-1|.|TRBV19|.
TGTGCCAGTAGTGACGGGAGGAACACTGAAGCTTTCTTT
CASSDGRNTEAFF
>TRBJ1-1|.|TRBV7-3|.
TGTGCCAGCAGCCGGGCCGCGGGAACTGAAGCTTTCTTT
CASSRAAGTEAFF
>TRBJ2-1|.|TRBV19|TRBD2
TGTGCCAGTAGCCAACTAGCGGGAGGCTTGGAGCAGTTCTTC
CASSQLAGGLEQFF
>TRBJ1-2|.|TRBV6-5|TRBD1
TGTGCCAGCAAAACAGGGGGCATAAACTATGGCTACACCTTC
CASKTGGINYGYTF
>TRBJ2-5|.|TRBV2|TRBD2
TGTGCCAGCAGAGGGAGGGGCTCCCAAGAGACCCAGTACTTC
CASRGRGSQETQYF
>TRBJ2-3|.|TRBV5-1|TRBD2
TGCGCCAGCAGCCCTTCCAGCGGGGGGCGCACAGATACGCAGTATTTT
CASSPSSGGRTDTQYF
>TRBJ1-2|.|TRBV5-4|.
TGTGCCAGCGGCCCCGGGAGGTCGTGGGGCTATGGCTACACCTTC
CASGPGRSWGYGYTF
>TRBJ1-1|.|TRBV6-6|.
TGTGCCAGCAGTTACTCAGAGAGGGCTGAAGCTTTCTTT
CASSYSERAEAFF
>TRBJ2-3|.|TRBV2|TRBD2
TGTGCCAGCAGTGAACCCCTAGCGGGGGGCTTCCGAGATACGCAGTATTTT
CASSEPLAGGFRDTQYF
>TRBJ2-3|.|TRBV6-5|TRBD2
TGTGCCAGCAGTTGGGGGCGGGGGGCGAAAGATACGCAGTATTTT
CASSWGRGAKDTQYF
>TRBJ2-7|.|TRBV11-2|TRBD1
TGTGCCAGCAGCCGGGACAGGGGGCAAGAGCAGTACTTC
CASSRDRGQEQYF
>TRBJ2-7|once|TRBV6-5|.
TGTGCCAGCACGGCGGGGGCCTCCTACGAGCAGTACTTC
CASTAGASYEQYF
>TRBJ2-1|.|TRBV10-3|TRBD2
TGTGCCATCAGTGTTGTGACTAGCGGCTTCAATGAGCAGTTCTTC
CAISVVTSGFNEQFF
>TRBJ1-2|.|TRBV11-2|.
TGTGCCAGCAGCTTATTGGAGGCTGGCTACACCTTC
CASSLLEAGYTF
>TRBJ2-1|.|TRBV10-3|.
TGTGCCATCAGTCTCCCCCGCGGGGAATACAATGAGCAGTTCTTC
CAISLPRGEYNEQFF
>TRBJ1-1|.|TRBV4-1|.
TGCGCCAGCAGCCAAGTACCAGGAAACACTGAAGCTTTCTTT
CASSQVPGNTEAFF
>TRBJ2-1|.|TRBV7-9|.
TGTGCCAGCAGCTCGGGACTGTTCAATGAGCAGTTCTTC
CASSSGLFNEQFF
>TRBJ2-2|once|TRBV5-6|.
TGTGCCAGCCTAGGCCAGAACACCGGGGAGCTGTTTTTT
CASLGQNTGELFF
>TRBJ2-7|.|TRBV18|TRBD1
TGTGCCAGCTCACTGGGACAGTCCTACGAGCAGTACTTC
CASSLGQSYEQYF
>TRBJ2-2|.|TRBV9|.
TGTGCCAGCAGCCCCCGACAGGCGGCCGGGGAGCTGTTTTTT
CASSPRQAAGELFF
>TRBJ2-5|.|TRBV5-1|TRBD2
TGCGCCAGCAGCTTGGGGTACGGGGGGGGATTCGTCGGGACCCAGTACTTC
CASSLGYGGGFVGTQYF
>TRBJ2-3|.|TRBV7-2|.
TGTGCCAGCAGCTCGGGGTCACCAGCAGATACGCAGTATTTT
CASSSGSPADTQYF
>TRBJ1-1|.|TRBV4-1|.
TGCGCCAGCAGCCCAACAGAGATTAGAGGGGAAGCTTTCTTT
CASSPTEIRGEAFF
>TRBJ1-2|.|TRBV5-1|.
TGCGCCAGCAGCCCGAGTTCTCAGGCGAACTATGGCTACACCTTC
CASSPSSQANYGYTF
>TRBJ2-7|.|TRBV5-1|TRBD1
TGCGCCAGCAGCTTGGTAATGGCAGGGGGCGAGCAGTACTTC
CASSLVMAGGEQYF
>TRBJ2-7|.|TRBV2|TRBD1
TGTGCCAGCAGTGAAGCGCTTCGGGCAGGGGGCGGGCAGTACTTC
CASSEALRAGGGQYF